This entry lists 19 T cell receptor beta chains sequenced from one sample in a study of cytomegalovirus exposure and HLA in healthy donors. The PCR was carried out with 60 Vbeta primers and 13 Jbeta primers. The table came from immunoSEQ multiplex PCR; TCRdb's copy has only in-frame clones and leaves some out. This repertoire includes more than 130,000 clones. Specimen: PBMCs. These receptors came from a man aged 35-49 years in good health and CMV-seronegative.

CDR3: CASSFRDRSNYGYTF. The DNA for the CDR3 is TGTGCCAGCAGTTTCCGGGACAGATCTAACTATGGCTACACCTTC. V and J are TRBV28 and TRBJ1-2; 7 bases line up with TRBD1. V lost 3 bases to trimming and J lost 0 bases; unmatched junction nucleotides: 4. CDR3 length: 15 residues. Germline CDR1 and CDR2: MDHEN and SYDVKM.

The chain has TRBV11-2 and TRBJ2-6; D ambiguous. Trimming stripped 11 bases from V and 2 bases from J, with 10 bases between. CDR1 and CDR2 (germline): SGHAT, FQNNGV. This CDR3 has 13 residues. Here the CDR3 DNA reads TGTGCCTCGAGACTCGCTGGGGCCAACGTCCTGACTTTC. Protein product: CASRLAGANVLTF.

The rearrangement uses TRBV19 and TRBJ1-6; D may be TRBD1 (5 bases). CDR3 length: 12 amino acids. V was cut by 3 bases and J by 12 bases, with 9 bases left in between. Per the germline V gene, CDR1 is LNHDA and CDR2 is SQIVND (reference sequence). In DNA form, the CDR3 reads TGTGCCAGTAGTATGGGGGAGGAACCCCTCCACTTT. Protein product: CASSMGEEPLHF.

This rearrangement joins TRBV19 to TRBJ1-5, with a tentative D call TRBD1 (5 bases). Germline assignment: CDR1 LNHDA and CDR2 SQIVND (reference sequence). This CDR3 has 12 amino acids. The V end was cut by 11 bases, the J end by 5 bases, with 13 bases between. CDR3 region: CAERTSHQPQHF. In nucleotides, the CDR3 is TGTGCCGAAAGGACATCCCATCAGCCCCAGCATTTT.

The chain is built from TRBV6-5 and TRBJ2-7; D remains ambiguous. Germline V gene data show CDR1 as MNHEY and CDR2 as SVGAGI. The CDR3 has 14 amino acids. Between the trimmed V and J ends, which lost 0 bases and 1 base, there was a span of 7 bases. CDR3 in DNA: TGTGCCAGCAGTTACTCGGTCCAGTCCTACGAGCAGTACTTC. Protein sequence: CASSYSVQSYEQYF.

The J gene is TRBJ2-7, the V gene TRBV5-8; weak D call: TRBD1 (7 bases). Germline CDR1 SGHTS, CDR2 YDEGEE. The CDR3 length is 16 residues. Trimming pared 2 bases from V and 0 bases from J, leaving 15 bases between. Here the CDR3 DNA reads TGTGCCAGCAGCTTAGGCCAGGGGGGTGCCTCCTACGAGCAGTACTTC. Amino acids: CASSLGQGGASYEQYF.

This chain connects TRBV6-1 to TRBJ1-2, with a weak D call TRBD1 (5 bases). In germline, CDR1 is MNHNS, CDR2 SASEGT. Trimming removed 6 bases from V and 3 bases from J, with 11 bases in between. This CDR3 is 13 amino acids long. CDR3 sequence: CASSAGRDYGYTF. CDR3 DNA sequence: TGTGCCAGCAGCGCAGGGAGGGACTATGGCTACACCTTC.

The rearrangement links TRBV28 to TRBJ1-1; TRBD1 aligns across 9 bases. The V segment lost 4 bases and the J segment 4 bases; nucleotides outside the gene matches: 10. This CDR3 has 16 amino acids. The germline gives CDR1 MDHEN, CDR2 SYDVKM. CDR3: CASSSPGTGRSTEAFF. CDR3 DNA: TGTGCCAGCAGTTCACCCGGGACAGGGAGGAGCACTGAAGCTTTCTTT.

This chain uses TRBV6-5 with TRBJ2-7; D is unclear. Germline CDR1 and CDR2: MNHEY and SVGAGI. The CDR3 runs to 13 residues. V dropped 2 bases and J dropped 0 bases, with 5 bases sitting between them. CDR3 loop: CASSYRDSYEQYF. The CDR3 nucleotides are TGTGCCAGCAGTTACAGAGACTCCTACGAGCAGTACTTC.

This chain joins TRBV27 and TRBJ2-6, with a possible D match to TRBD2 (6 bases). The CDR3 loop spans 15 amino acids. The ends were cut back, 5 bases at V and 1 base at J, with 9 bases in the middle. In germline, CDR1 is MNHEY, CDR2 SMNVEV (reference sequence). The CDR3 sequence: CASSPRGSGANVLTF. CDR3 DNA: TGTGCCAGCAGTCCCCGGGGGTCTGGGGCCAACGTCCTGACTTTC. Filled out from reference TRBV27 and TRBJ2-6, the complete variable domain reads EAQVTQNPRYLITVTGKKLTVTCSQNMNHEYMSWYRQDPGLGLRQIYYSMNVEVTDKGDVPEGYKVSRKEKRNFPLILESPSPNQTSLYFCASSPRGSGANVLTFGAGSRLTVL.

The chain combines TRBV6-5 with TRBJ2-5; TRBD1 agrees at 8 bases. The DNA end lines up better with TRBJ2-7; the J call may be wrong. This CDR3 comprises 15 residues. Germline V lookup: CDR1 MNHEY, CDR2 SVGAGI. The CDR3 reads CASSYSAGGLREQYF. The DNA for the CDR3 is TGTGCCAGCAGTTACTCGGCAGGGGGCTTGCGCGAGCAGTACTTC.

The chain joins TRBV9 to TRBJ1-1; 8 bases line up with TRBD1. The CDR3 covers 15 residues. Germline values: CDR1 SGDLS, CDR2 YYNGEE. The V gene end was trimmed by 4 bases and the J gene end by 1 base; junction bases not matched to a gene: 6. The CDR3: CASSPLDRANTEAFF. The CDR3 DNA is TGTGCCAGCAGCCCCTTGGACAGGGCGAACACTGAAGCTTTCTTT.

The CDR3 DNA reads as TGCGCCAGCAGACGCGACAGGGTCTCCGAGACCCAGTACTTC. Its protein is CASRRDRVSETQYF. The rearrangement uses TRBV5-1 and TRBJ2-5; 7 nucleotides align to TRBD1. The CDR3 is 14 residues long. The germline CDR1 and CDR2 sequences are SGHRS and YFSETQ. The trim removed 5 bases at V and 5 bases at J, leaving 9 bases unmatched.

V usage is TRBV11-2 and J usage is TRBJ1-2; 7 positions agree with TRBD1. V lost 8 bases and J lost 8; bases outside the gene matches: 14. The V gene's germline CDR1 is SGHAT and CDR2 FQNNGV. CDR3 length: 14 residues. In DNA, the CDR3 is TGTGCCAGCCGCAACAGGGGCAGGGAGTCCGGCTACACCTTC. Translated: CASRNRGRESGYTF.

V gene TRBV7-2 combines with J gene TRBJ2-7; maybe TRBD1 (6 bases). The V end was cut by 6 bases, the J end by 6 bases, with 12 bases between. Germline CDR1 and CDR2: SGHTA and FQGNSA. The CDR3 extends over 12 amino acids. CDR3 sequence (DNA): TGTGCCAGCAGTACCACAGGGTCCGAGCAGTACTTC. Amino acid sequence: CASSTTGSEQYF.

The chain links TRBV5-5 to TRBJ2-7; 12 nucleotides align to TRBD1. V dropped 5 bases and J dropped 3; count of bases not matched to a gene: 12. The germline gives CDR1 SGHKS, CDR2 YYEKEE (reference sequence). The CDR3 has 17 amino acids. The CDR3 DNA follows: TGTGCCAGCAGGTCCGGGACAGGGGGCGCTGGTGGCTACGAGCAGTACTTC. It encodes CASRSGTGGAGGYEQYF.

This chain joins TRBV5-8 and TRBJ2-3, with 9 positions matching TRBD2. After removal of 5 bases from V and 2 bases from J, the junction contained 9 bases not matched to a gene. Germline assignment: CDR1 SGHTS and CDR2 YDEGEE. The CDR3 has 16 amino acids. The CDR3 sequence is CASSPIAGAITDTQYF. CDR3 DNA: TGTGCCAGCAGTCCAATAGCGGGGGCCATCACAGATACGCAGTATTTT.

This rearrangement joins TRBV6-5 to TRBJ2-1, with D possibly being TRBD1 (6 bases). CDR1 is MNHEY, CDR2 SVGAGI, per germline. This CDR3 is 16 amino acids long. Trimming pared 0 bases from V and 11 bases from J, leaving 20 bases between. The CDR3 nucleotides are TGTGCCAGCAGTTACTCTGAGACAGGCCACCCCAGGCAGCAGTTCTTC. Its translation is CASSYSETGHPRQQFF.

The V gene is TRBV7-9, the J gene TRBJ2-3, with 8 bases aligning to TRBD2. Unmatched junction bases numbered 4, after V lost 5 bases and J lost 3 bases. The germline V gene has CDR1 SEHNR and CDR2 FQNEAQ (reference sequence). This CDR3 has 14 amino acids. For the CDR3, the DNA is TGTGCCAGCAGCGCTAGCGGGCGGACAGATACGCAGTATTTT. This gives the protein CASSASGRTDTQYF.